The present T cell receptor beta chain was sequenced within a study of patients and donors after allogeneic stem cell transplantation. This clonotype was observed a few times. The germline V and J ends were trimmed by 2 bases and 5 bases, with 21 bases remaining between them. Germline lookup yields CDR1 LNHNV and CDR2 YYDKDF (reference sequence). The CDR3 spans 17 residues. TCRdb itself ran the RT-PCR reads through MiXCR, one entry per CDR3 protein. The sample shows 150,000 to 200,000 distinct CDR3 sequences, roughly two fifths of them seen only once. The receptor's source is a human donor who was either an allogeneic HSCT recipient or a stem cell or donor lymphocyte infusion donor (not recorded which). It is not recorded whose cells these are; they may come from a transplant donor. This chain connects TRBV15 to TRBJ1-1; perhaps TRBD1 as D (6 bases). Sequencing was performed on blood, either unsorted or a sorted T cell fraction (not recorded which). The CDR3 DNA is TGTGCCACCAGCAGAATACCTGGGGCTGGGGGCAGGACTGAAGCTTTCTTT. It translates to CATSRIPGAGGRTEAFF.